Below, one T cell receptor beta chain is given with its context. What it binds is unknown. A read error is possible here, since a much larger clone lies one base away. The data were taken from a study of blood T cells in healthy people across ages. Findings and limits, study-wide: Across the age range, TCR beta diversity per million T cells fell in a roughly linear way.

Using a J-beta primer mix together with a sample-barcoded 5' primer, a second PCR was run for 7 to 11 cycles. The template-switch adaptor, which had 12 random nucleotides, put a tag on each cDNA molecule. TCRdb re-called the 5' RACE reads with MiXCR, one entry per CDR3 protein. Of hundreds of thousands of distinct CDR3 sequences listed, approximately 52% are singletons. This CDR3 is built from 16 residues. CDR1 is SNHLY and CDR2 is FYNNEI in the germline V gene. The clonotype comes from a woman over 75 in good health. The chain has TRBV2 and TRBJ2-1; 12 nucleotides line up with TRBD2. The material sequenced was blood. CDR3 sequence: CACRQTSGSSYNEQFF. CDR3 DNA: TGTGCCTGCAGGCAGACTAGCGGGAGCTCCTACAATGAGCAGTTCTTC.